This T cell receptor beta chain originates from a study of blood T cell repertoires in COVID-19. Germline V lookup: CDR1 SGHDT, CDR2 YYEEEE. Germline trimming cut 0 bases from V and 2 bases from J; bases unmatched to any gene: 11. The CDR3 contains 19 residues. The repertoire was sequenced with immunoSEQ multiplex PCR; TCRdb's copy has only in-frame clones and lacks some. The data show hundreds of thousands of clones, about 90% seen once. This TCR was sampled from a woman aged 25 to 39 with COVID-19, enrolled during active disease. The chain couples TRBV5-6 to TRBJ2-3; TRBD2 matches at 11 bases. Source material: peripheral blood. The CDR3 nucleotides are TGTGCCAGCAGCTTGGGGGCCGCGACTAGCGGGGATCCCACAGATACGCAGTATTTT. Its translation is CASSLGAATSGDPTDTQYF.